This entry is about one TCR beta chain. The data were taken from a study of blood T cell repertoires in COVID-19. Study as a whole: Sites across the United States, Italy and Spain contributed samples from acute and convalescent COVID-19. T cells, B-cell-depleted T cells, or PBMCs provided the cDNA or gDNA that served as material.

Source study methods: Using reference gene primer amplification, nucleated cell counts were estimated. Profiling relied on immunoSEQ multiplex PCR, and the TCRdb table lists in-frame clones only, not all of them. The D gene and trimming were derived from the DNA, and the V and J assignments and clone size from that table. The sample lists about 100,000 clones; more than 65% were seen once. Trimming at V came to 4 bases and at J to 5 bases, leaving 6 bases not matched to a gene. Germline assignment: CDR1 SGHRS and CDR2 YFSETQ. The CDR3 has 15 residues. Material for sequencing was peripheral blood. This chain uses TRBV5-1 with TRBJ2-5; 12 nucleotides match TRBD2. The clonotype originates from a woman in her 70s with acute or convalescent COVID-19. CDR3 bases: TGCGCCAGCAGCGACCCTAGCGGGGGGGTGGAGACCCAGTACTTC. This sequence encodes CASSDPSGGVETQYF.